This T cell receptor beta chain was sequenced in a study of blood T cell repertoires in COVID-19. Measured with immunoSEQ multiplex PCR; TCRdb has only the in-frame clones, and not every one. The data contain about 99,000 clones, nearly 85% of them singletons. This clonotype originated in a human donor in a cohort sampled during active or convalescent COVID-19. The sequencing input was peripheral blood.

The CDR3 DNA follows: TGCGCCAGCAGCTTGGTGGGGGCCCCTAACTTCTACGAGCAGTACTTC. The encoded protein is CASSLVGAPNFYEQYF. The gene calls are TRBV5-1 and TRBJ2-7; possible D gene TRBD1, 6 bases. The germline V gene encodes CDR1 SGHRS and CDR2 YFSETQ. This CDR3 contains 16 residues. V shed 0 bases and J shed 3 bases, with 16 bases lying between them. The whole variable domain, filled in from reference TRBV5-1 and TRBJ2-7, reads KAGVTQTPRYLIKTRGQQVTLSCSPISGHRSVSWYQQTPGQGLQFLFEYFSETQRNKGNFPGRFSGRQFSNSRSEMNVSTLELGDSALYLCASSLVGAPNFYEQYFGPGTRLTVT.